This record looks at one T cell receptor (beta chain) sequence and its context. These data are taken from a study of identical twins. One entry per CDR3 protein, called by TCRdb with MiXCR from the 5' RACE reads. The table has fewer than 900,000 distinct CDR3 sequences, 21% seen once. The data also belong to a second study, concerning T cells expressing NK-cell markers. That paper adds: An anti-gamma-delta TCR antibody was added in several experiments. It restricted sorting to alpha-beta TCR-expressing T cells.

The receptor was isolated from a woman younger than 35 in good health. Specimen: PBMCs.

CDR3 region: CSAGGHSNQPQHF. Here the CDR3 DNA reads TGCAGTGCTGGTGGCCATAGCAATCAGCCCCAGCATTTT. This chain links TRBV20-1 with TRBJ1-5; D is uncertain. The CDR3 contains 13 residues. V was shortened by 5 bases and J by 0 bases, with 8 bases between the two germline ends. Germline-derived CDR1 and CDR2 are DFQATT and SNEGSKA (reference sequence).